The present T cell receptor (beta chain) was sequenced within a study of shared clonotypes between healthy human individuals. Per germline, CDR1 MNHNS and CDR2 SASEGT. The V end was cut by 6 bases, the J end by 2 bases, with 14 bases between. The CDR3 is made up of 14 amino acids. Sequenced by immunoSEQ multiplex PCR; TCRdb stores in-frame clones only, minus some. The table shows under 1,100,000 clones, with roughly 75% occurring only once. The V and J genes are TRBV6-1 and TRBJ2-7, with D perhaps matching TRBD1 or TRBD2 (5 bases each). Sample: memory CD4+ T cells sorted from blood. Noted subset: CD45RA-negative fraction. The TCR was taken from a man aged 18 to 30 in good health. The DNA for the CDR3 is TGTGCCAGCAGCAGGGAGCCGGTAACCTACGAGCAGTACTTC. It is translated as CASSREPVTYEQYF.